The clone carrying this TCR beta chain was picked up a small number of times. Its antigen is unknown. No ophthalmopathy progression within 18 months constituted stable Graves' hyperthyroidism. Fresh peripheral blood, about 10 ml of it, supplied the PBMCs. Between the trimmed V and J ends, which lost 0 bases and 2 bases, there was a span of 8 bases. CDR1 is SGHNT and CDR2 is YYREEE in the germline V gene (reference sequence). The CDR3 runs 15 residues. This specimen belongs to a study of T cells in Graves' hyperthyroidism and ophthalmopathy. At the level of the study: At initial diagnosis, before any treatment had begun, peripheral blood was obtained.

Researchers amplified the TCR beta CDR3 regions from RNA transcripts. HTBI primers drove first-round RT-PCR of the TCR CDR3. TCRdb passed the multiplex PCR reads through MiXCR, listing each CDR3 protein once. The sample records a few hundred thousand distinct CDR3 sequences, about a fifth being singletons. Overall study results and limits: Ophthalmopathy was identified by the model a median about 6.4 months ahead of onset.

Sequencing was performed on blood. The chain is built from TRBV5-4 and TRBJ2-2; D is uncertain. This clonotype was sampled from a man aged 18 to 30 with Graves' hyperthyroidism. CDR3: CASSLANRNTGELFF. CDR3 DNA: TGTGCCAGCAGCTTGGCGAACAGAAACACCGGGGAGCTGTTTTTT. Supplemented by reference TRBV5-4 and TRBJ2-2, the full variable domain reads ETGVTQSPTHLIKTRGQQVTLRCSSQSGHNTVSWYQQALGQGPQFIFQYYREEENGRGNFPPRFSGLQFPNYSSELNVNALELDDSALYLCASSLANRNTGELFFGEGSRLTVL.